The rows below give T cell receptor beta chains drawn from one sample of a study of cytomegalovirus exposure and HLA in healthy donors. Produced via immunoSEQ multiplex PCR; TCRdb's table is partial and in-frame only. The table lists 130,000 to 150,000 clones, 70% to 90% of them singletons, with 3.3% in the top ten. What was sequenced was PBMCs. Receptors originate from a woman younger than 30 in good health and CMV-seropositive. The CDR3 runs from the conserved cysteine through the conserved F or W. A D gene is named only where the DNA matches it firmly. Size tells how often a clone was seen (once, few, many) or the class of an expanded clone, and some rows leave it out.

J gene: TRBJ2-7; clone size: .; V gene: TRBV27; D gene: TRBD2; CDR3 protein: CASSAPGLGHYEQYF; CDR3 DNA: TGTGCCAGCAGTGCACCGGGACTAGGGCACTACGAGCAGTACTTC
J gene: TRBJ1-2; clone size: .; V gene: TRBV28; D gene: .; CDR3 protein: CASSLGGNGYTF; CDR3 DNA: TGTGCCAGCAGTTTAGGAGGGAATGGCTACACCTTC
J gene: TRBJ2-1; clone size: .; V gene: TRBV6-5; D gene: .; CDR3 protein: CASSYSGPYNEQFF; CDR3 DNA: TGTGCCAGCAGTTATAGCGGACCCTACAATGAGCAGTTCTTC
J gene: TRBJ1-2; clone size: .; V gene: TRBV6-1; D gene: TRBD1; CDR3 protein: CASTGYRGGYGYTF; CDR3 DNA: TGTGCCAGCACAGGATACAGGGGCGGGTATGGCTACACCTTC
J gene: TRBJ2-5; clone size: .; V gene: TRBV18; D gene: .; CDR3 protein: CASSPGGETQYF; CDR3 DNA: TGTGCCAGCTCACCGGGGGGAGAGACCCAGTACTTC
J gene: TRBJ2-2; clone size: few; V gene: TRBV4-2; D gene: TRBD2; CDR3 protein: CASSHLLAGGTGELFF; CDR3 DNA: TGTGCCAGCAGCCACCTACTAGCGGGAGGGACCGGGGAGCTGTTTTTT
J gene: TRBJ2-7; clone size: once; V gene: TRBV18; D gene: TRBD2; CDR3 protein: CASSPLFSGAAYEQYF; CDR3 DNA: TGTGCCAGCTCACCATTATTTAGCGGGGCTGCGTACGAGCAGTACTTC
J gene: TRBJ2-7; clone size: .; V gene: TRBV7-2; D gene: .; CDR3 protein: CASSFPQGREQYF; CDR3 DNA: TGTGCCAGCAGCTTCCCCCAGGGGCGCGAGCAGTACTTC
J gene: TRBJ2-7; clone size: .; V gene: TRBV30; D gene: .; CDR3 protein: CAWRGGRQALLDEQYF; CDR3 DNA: TGTGCCTGGAGGGGGGGTAGGCAGGCCCTCTTGGACGAGCAGTACTTC
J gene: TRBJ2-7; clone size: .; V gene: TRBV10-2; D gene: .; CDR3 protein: CAVSGSSYEQYF; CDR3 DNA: TGCGCGGTTAGCGGTTCCTCCTACGAGCAGTACTTC
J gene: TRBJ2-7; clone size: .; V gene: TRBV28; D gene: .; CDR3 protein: CASTSSTGSKQYF; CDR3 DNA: TGTGCCAGCACTAGCAGCACGGGTTCGAAGCAGTACTTC
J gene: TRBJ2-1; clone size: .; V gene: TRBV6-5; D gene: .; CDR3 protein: CASSRQVYSYNEQFF; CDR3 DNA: TGTGCCAGCAGTAGACAGGTCTACTCCTACAATGAGCAGTTCTTC
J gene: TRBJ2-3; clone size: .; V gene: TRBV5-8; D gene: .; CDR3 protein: CASSPGGTDTQYF; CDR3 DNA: TGTGCCAGCAGCCCCGGGGGCACAGATACGCAGTATTTT
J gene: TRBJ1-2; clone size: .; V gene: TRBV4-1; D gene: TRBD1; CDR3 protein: CASSQEPGTGGRRYGYTF; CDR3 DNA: TGCGCCAGCAGCCAAGAGCCCGGGACAGGGGGGAGGAGGTATGGCTACACCTTC
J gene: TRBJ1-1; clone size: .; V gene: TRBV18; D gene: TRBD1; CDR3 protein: CASSPSGTGSMNTEAFF; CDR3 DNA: TGTGCCAGCTCACCGTCCGGGACAGGATCGATGAACACTGAAGCTTTCTTT
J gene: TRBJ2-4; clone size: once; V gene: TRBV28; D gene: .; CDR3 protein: CASRKLAKNIQYF; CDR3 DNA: TGTGCCAGCAGAAAACTAGCCAAAAACATTCAGTACTTC
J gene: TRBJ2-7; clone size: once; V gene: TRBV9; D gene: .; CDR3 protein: CASSVASRSGGSYEQYF; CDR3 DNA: TGTGCCAGCAGCGTAGCTAGTCGGAGCGGAGGGAGTTACGAGCAGTACTTC
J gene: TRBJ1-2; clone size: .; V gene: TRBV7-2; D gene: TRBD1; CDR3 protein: CASSLSRQGALNYGYTF; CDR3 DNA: TGTGCCAGCAGCTTAAGTCGGCAGGGGGCTCTCAACTATGGCTACACCTTC
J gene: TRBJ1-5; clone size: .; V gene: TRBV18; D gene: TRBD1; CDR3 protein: CASSPGVGQGGQPQHF; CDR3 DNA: TGTGCCAGCTCACCAGGGGTCGGACAGGGAGGTCAGCCCCAGCATTTT
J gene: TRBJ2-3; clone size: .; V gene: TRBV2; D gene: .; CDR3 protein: CASSEGQGVKTSTDTQYF; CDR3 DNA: TGTGCCAGCAGTGAAGGGCAGGGCGTTAAAACTAGCACAGATACGCAGTATTTT
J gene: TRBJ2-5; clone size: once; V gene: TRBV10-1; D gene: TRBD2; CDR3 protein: CASSNGLAGHQETQYF; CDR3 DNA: TGCGCCAGCAGCAACGGACTAGCGGGACACCAAGAGACCCAGTACTTC
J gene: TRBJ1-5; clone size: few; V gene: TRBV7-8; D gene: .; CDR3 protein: CASSPGQVNQPQHF; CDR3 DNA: TGTGCCAGCAGCCCTGGACAAGTCAATCAGCCCCAGCATTTT
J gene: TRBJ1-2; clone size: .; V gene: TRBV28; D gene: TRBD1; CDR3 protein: CASSTDRGRMGYGYTF; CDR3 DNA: TGTGCCAGCAGTACGGACAGGGGGCGCATGGGATATGGCTACACCTTC
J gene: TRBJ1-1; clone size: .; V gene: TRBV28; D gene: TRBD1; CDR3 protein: CASSRQGYTEAFF; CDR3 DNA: TGTGCCAGCAGTAGACAGGGTTACACTGAAGCTTTCTTT